The T cell receptor (beta chain) described here comes from a study of cytotoxic CD8 clonotypes in ibrutinib-treated CLL. On the study more broadly: Response samples came after a median about 11 months of treatment, range 6 to 36. Regarding the study as a whole: Clonality climbed at ibrutinib response, then dropped toward baseline at progression.

As regards this clone: What it recognizes is unknown.

Frozen-stored PBMCs produced roughly 2 micrograms of genomic DNA for TCR beta libraries. The protocol was immunoSEQ multiplex PCR, while the TCRdb copy is restricted to in-frame clones and leaves out a portion. The repertoire holds 160,000 or so clones, with under 85% as singletons. Germline CDR1 and CDR2: SGHRS and YFSETQ. Trimming removed 1 base at V and 3 bases at J, with 11 bases between. The CDR3 contains 15 residues. The V call is TRBV5-1, the J call TRBJ1-3; tentative D call: TRBD1 (5 bases). The origin of this receptor is a human donor with chronic lymphocytic leukemia. The source was PBMCs, collected after 24 months of ibrutinib treatment. In DNA form, the CDR3 reads TGCGCCAGCAGCTTGTATCAGGGTAGTGGAAACACCATATATTTT. Protein: CASSLYQGSGNTIYF.